One sample yielded the 18 T cell receptor beta chains listed below, sequenced in a study of cytomegalovirus exposure and HLA in healthy donors. The table came from immunoSEQ multiplex PCR; TCRdb's copy has only in-frame clones and leaves some out. The table has 150,000 to 200,000 clones, about 83% seen once. The source material was PBMCs. The receptor set was obtained from a woman between 18 and 30 years old in good health and CMV-seronegative.

This clone came up a few times. This chain joins TRBV4-2 and TRBJ2-7; D is possibly TRBD1 (5 bases). The CDR3 runs 15 residues. Germline CDR1 reads LGHNA; CDR2 reads YNFKEQ. V gave up 1 base and J gave up 2 bases, with 12 bases separating them. DNA for the CDR3: TGTGCCAGCAGCCAAGGGCAGGGTTCGGCCTACGAGCAGTACTTC. This sequence encodes CASSQGQGSAYEQYF.

The chain employs TRBV19 and TRBJ2-7, with TRBD2 matching 9 bases. J was trimmed by 0 bases and V by 3 bases; bases with no gene match: 12. The germline V gene encodes CDR1 LNHDA and CDR2 SQIVND (reference sequence). The CDR3 is made up of 18 amino acids. This chain's CDR3 is CASSIRVYAGGSSYEQYF. In DNA form, the CDR3 reads TGTGCCAGTAGTATCCGCGTTTATGCGGGAGGGAGCTCCTACGAGCAGTACTTC.

The chain uses TRBV6-4 and TRBJ1-2, with D possibly being TRBD1 (6 bases). Trimming removed 4 bases from V and 8 bases from J, with 17 bases in between. Germline values: CDR1 MRHNA, CDR2 SNTAGT. The CDR3 contains 14 residues. The CDR3 DNA is TGTGCCAGCAGTGTTGACGCAGGGGTGGGAGGCTACACCTTC. Residues: CASSVDAGVGGYTF.

The chain carries TRBV29-1 and TRBJ1-1; D gene uncertain. V shed 6 bases and J shed 12 bases, with 26 bases lying between them. The germline V gene has CDR1 SQVTM and CDR2 ANQGSEA. The CDR3 covers 14 residues. As DNA, the CDR3 is TGCAGCGTCTTGTCCCCCCAATACGGAGGTGAGACTTTCTTT. Amino acid sequence: CSVLSPQYGGETFF.

This clone has only one observation. The rearrangement uses TRBV18 and TRBJ2-1, with 11 bases lining up with TRBD2. Germline V gene lookup returns CDR1 KGHSH and CDR2 LQKENI. The CDR3 has 15 amino acids. Unmatched junction bases numbered 3, after V lost 3 bases and J lost 5 bases. The CDR3 reads CASSPRGLADNEQFF. CDR3 bases: TGTGCCAGCTCACCCCGGGGACTAGCGGACAATGAGCAGTTCTTC.

The chain couples TRBV7-6 to TRBJ2-3, with D possibly being TRBD2 (6 bases). Trimming removed 5 bases at V and 2 bases at J, with 14 bases between. Looked up from germline, CDR1 is SGHVS and CDR2 is FNYEAQ. The CDR3 spans 15 residues. Here the CDR3 reads CASSHEGLFTDTQYF. The CDR3 DNA reads as TGTGCCAGCAGCCACGAGGGACTTTTCACAGATACGCAGTATTTT.

This chain joins TRBV5-8 and TRBJ1-5, with unresolved D. Per the germline V gene, CDR1 is SGHTS and CDR2 is YDEGEE. V lost 0 bases and J lost 7, with 5 bases in between. The CDR3 has 12 residues. The CDR3 DNA reads TGTGCCAGCAGCTTGGAACAGCAGCCCCAGCATTTT. It translates to CASSLEQQPQHF.

The rearrangement uses TRBV2 and TRBJ2-7; 10 bases line up with TRBD1. The CDR3 covers 14 residues. The V and J ends lost 10 bases and 1 base, in that order; junction bases with no gene match: 7. Looked up from germline, CDR1 is SNHLY and CDR2 is FYNNEI. The CDR3 loop reads CAILRTGGSYEQYF. CDR3 sequence (DNA): TGTGCCATCCTCAGGACAGGGGGTTCCTACGAGCAGTACTTC. Filled out from reference TRBV2 and TRBJ2-7, the complete variable domain reads EPEVTQTPSHQVTQMGQEVILRCVPISNHLYFYWYRQILGQKVEFLVSFYNNEISEKSEIFDDQFSVERPDGSNFTLKIRSTKLEDSAMYFCAILRTGGSYEQYFGPGTRLTVT.

The rearrangement links TRBV5-1 to TRBJ1-1; D uncertain. The CDR3 consists of 15 residues. The germline V and J ends were trimmed by 2 bases and 1 base, with 12 bases remaining between them. Germline-derived CDR1 and CDR2 are SGHRS and YFSETQ. CDR3 nucleotide sequence: TGCGCCAGCAGCTTCCTCTCTCCCCCGAACACTGAAGCTTTCTTT. Amino acids: CASSFLSPPNTEAFF.

This clone was observed a single time. The CDR3 here is CASPPQGNTEAFF. CDR3 DNA sequence: TGTGCCAGCCCCCCACAGGGGAACACTGAAGCTTTCTTT. The chain uses TRBV7-9 and TRBJ1-1; a possible D gene is TRBD1 (6 bases). The CDR3 is 13 residues long. The germline V and J ends were trimmed by 8 bases and 1 base, with 11 bases remaining between them. The germline V gene encodes CDR1 SEHNR and CDR2 FQNEAQ (reference sequence).

This chain connects TRBV6-1 to TRBJ1-3; D remains ambiguous. The V end lost 1 base, the J end lost 2 bases, and 9 bases lay between the germline ends. CDR1 MNHNS and CDR2 SASEGT come from the germline V gene. This CDR3 region has 15 residues. The CDR3, as DNA: TGTGCCAGCAGTGAAGGGGAGGGAGCTGGAAACACCATATATTTT. Translation: CASSEGEGAGNTIYF.

The count of this clone is one. V usage is TRBV2 and J usage is TRBJ1-1; a weak D match, TRBD1 (5 bases). V was pared by 8 bases and J by 4 bases, with 14 bases between. The CDR3 totals 13 residues. Germline V gene lookup returns CDR1 SNHLY and CDR2 FYNNEI. CDR3 sequence (DNA): TGTGCCAGCCCAGAGACAGTGAGCACTGAAGCTTTCTTT. Amino acids: CASPETVSTEAFF.

This clone occurred once. This rearrangement joins TRBV29-1 to TRBJ1-2; 9 bases are shared with TRBD1. V dropped 0 bases and J dropped 0; count of bases not matched to a gene: 2. Germline lookup yields CDR1 SQVTM and CDR2 ANQGSEA. This CDR3 comprises 15 residues. As DNA, the CDR3 is TGCAGCGTTGAAGACCGGGACAGGGCTAACTATGGCTACACCTTC. It translates to CSVEDRDRANYGYTF.

The DNA of the CDR3 is TGTGCCAGCAGCCTGACGAACAGGGGAACCTACGAGCAGTACTTC. This gives the protein CASSLTNRGTYEQYF. The rearrangement links TRBV5-6 to TRBJ2-7; 7 nucleotides align to TRBD1. J lost 2 bases, V lost 4 bases, and 9 bases had no gene match. The CDR3 totals 15 residues. Per the germline V gene, CDR1 is SGHDT and CDR2 is YYEEEE.

V usage is TRBV4-1 and J usage is TRBJ2-2; 7 bases fit TRBD2. Trimming cost V 2 bases and J 2 bases; bases outside gene matches: 11. This CDR3 is built from 18 residues. Germline values: CDR1 MGHRA, CDR2 YSYEKL. The CDR3 DNA is TGCGCCAGCAGCCAACTACTAGCGCGAACCTTCAACACCGGGGAGCTGTTTTTT. Protein: CASSQLLARTFNTGELFF.

V usage is TRBV10-1 and J usage is TRBJ1-1, with D perhaps TRBD1 (5 bases). The ends were cut back, 6 bases at V and 0 bases at J, with 11 bases in the middle. The CDR3 is made up of 14 amino acids. Germline CDR1 WNHNN, CDR2 SYGVQD (reference sequence). The CDR3 DNA sequence: TGCGCCAGCAGCCAGGGTCGGATGAACACTGAAGCTTTCTTT. Its protein is CASSQGRMNTEAFF.

The chain joins TRBV5-1 to TRBJ2-1; a weak D match, TRBD2 (5 bases). CDR1 is SGHRS and CDR2 is YFSETQ in the germline V gene. The CDR3 spans 14 residues. V was trimmed by 0 bases and J by 6 bases, leaving 10 bases between them. The CDR3 region is CASSLGGRANEQFF. Here the CDR3 DNA reads TGCGCCAGCAGCTTGGGAGGGCGGGCCAATGAGCAGTTCTTC.

To note about this clone: The identical CDR3 is also encoded by other nucleotide sequences in the sample. The J gene is TRBJ2-1, the V gene TRBV5-1; 9 positions match TRBD2. The CDR3 extends over 14 amino acids. Germline values: CDR1 SGHRS, CDR2 YFSETQ. V shed 6 bases, J shed 1 base, and the junction held 2 bases outside the gene matches. The CDR3 reads CASTAGGSYNEQFF. As DNA, the CDR3 is TGCGCCAGCACAGCGGGAGGATCCTACAATGAGCAGTTCTTC.